Listed below are T cell receptor beta chains from one sample, sequenced in a study of T cell responses to AZD1222 COVID-19 vaccine. TCRdb keeps only in-frame clones here, not all; method: immunoSEQ multiplex PCR. This repertoire shows about 72,000 clones, approximately 90% found once; its top ten account for roughly 28%. The sequences come from peripheral blood, collected 28 days after the second AZD1222 dose. These receptors all stem from an adult who received the AZD1222 COVID-19 vaccine. CDR3s leave out the opening cysteine and the closing phenylalanine or tryptophan. The D gene is left open where the match is weak.

V gene	J gene	D gene	CDR3 protein
TRBV11-1	TRBJ2-7	-	ASSLALDNYEQY
TRBV5-4	TRBJ1-3	-	ASSQLSGGVRNTIY
TRBV4-1	TRBJ2-7	-	ASSQEASRAYEQY
TRBV6-5	TRBJ1-6	-	ASSYSKAGDSPLH
TRBV19	TRBJ2-6	-	ASSMSDGANVLT
TRBV19	TRBJ2-1	-	ASSMGRYLEQF
TRBV7-2	TRBJ2-3	-	ASSSTSQKDTQY
TRBV5-4	TRBJ2-7	-	ASSLVGGGSEQY
TRBV11-3	TRBJ2-3	-	ASSPETGDTQY
TRBV6-6	TRBJ2-7	-	AASSGRSYEQY